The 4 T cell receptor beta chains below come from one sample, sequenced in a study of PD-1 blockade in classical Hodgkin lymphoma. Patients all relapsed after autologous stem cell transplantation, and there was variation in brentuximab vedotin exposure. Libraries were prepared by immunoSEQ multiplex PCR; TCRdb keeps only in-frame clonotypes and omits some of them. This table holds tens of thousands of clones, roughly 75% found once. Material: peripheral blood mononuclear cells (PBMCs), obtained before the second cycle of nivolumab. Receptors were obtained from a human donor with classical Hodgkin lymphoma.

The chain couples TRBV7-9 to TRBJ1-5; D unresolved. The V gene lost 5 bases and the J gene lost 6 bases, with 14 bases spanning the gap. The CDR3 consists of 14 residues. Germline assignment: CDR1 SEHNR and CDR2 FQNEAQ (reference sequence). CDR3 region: CASSPSDLGQPQHF. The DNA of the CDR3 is TGTGCCAGCAGCCCCTCGGATCTCGGTCAGCCCCAGCATTTT.

The CDR3, as DNA: TGTGCCTCCGGACAGGGACACAATCAGCCCCAGCATTTT. It is translated as CASGQGHNQPQHF. J is TRBJ1-5 and V is TRBV30, with 8 bases identical to TRBD1. From germline, CDR1 is GTSNPN and CDR2 SVGIG (reference sequence). The CDR3 length is 13 residues. With V trimmed by 7 bases and J by 3 bases, 5 bases remained unmatched.

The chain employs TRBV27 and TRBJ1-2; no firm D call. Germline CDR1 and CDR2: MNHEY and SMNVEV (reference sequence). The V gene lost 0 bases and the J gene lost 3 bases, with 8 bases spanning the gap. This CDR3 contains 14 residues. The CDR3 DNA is TGTGCCAGCAGTTTATCGCTAGACTACTATGGCTACACCTTC. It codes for CASSLSLDYYGYTF.

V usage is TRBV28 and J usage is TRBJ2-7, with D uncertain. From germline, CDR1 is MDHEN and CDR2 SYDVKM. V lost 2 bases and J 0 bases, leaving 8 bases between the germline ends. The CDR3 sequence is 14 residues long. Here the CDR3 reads CASSLRGYSYEQYF. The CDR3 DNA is TGTGCCAGCAGTTTACGTGGCTACTCCTACGAGCAGTACTTC.